Listed here are 12 T cell receptor beta chains from one sample, sequenced in a study of cytomegalovirus exposure and HLA in healthy donors. With 60 Vbeta and 13 Jbeta primers, the PCR was carried out. Here immunoSEQ multiplex PCR was the method, and the copy in TCRdb shows in-frame clones only, minus some. The sample shows some 130,000 clones, 65% to 80% of them seen only once. Sequenced sample: PBMCs. These receptors originate from a middle-aged man in good health and CMV-seropositive.

The chain uses TRBV7-9 and TRBJ2-2, with D perhaps matching TRBD1 (5 bases). This CDR3 has 14 residues. Per germline, CDR1 SEHNR and CDR2 FQNEAQ (reference sequence). Trimming left V 10 bases short and J 2 bases short, with 14 bases between. This CDR3 is CATLGGANTGELFF. CDR3 in DNA: TGTGCCACCTTGGGTGGGGCTAACACCGGGGAGCTGTTTTTT.

The chain carries TRBV10-3 and TRBJ1-1; the D gene is possibly TRBD1 (5 bases). From germline, CDR1 is ENHRY and CDR2 SYGVKD. This CDR3 is built from 14 residues. The V gene lost 7 bases and the J gene lost 5 bases, with 17 bases spanning the gap. The CDR3 reads CAITIGGSRTEAFF. The CDR3 DNA reads TGTGCCATCACTATCGGGGGGAGTAGGACTGAAGCTTTCTTT.

The chain links TRBV5-1 to TRBJ1-1; D is unresolved. The germline CDR1 and CDR2 sequences are SGHRS and YFSETQ. Trimming removed 2 bases at V and 1 base at J, with 6 bases between. CDR3 length: 13 amino acids. DNA for the CDR3: TGCGCCAGCAGCTTACTTGAGAACACTGAAGCTTTCTTT. This sequence encodes CASSLLENTEAFF.

V and J are TRBV15 and TRBJ2-1; tentative D call: TRBD1 (6 bases). This CDR3 contains 17 residues. Trimming removed 4 bases from V and 0 bases from J, with 16 bases in between. The germline CDR1 and CDR2 sequences are LNHNV and YYDKDF (reference sequence). The CDR3, as DNA: TGTGCCACCAGCACCTTTGGCAGGGGAAGCTCCTACAATGAGCAGTTCTTC. Protein: CATSTFGRGSSYNEQFF.

This clone was detected only a few times. This rearrangement joins TRBV2 to TRBJ1-5; no definite D call. Germline V gene sequence: CDR1 SNHLY, CDR2 FYNNEI. The CDR3 sequence is 15 residues long. Trimming stripped 4 bases from V and 3 bases from J, with 13 bases between. CDR3 DNA: TGTGCCAGCAGTGGAAGGAGGCTAATCAATCAGCCCCAGCATTTT. Translating gives CASSGRRLINQPQHF. Together with reference TRBV2 and TRBJ1-5, the CDR3 gives the full variable domain: EPEVTQTPSHQVTQMGQEVILRCVPISNHLYFYWYRQILGQKVEFLVSFYNNEISEKSEIFDDQFSVERPDGSNFTLKIRSTKLEDSAMYFCASSGRRLINQPQHFGDGTRLSIL.

The CDR3 bases are TGTGCCAGTAGCCCTCCCCCACAGGGGGACACGCAGTATTTT. Its translation: CASSPPPQGDTQYF. The chain is built from TRBV19 and TRBJ2-3; 8 positions match TRBD1. This CDR3 contains 14 residues. Germline V CDR1 and CDR2: LNHDA, SQIVND (reference sequence). V lost 6 bases, J lost 9 bases, and 11 bases stayed unmatched.

V is TRBV7-6 and J is TRBJ1-1; 8 positions match TRBD1. CDR1 and CDR2 (germline): SGHVS, FNYEAQ. This CDR3 has 15 amino acids. V lost 2 bases and J lost 1; bases outside the gene matches: 3. CDR3 residues: CASSLYGQGNTEAFF. The CDR3 coding sequence is TGTGCCAGCAGCTTATACGGACAGGGGAACACTGAAGCTTTCTTT. Drawing the rest from reference TRBV7-6 and TRBJ1-1, the complete variable domain is GAGVSQSPRYKVTKRGQDVALRCDPISGHVSLYWYRQALGQGPEFLTYFNYEAQQDKSGLPNDRFSAERPEGSISTLTIQRTEQRDSAMYRCASSLYGQGNTEAFFGQGTRLTVV.

The genes are TRBV7-5 and TRBJ1-2; the listed D gene, TRBD1, was not tested against the DNA. TRBV7-5 has pseudogene status. This CDR3 is 14 amino acids long. CDR3 amino acids: CARSLDRETYGYTF. The CDR3 bases are TGTGCCAGAAGCTTAGACAGGGAAACTTATGGCTACACCTTC.

The chain employs TRBV19 and TRBJ1-5; D perhaps matches TRBD1 (5 bases). The CDR3 runs 16 residues. V dropped 7 bases and J dropped 1 base, with 17 bases sitting between them. Looked up from germline, CDR1 is LNHDA and CDR2 is SQIVND (reference sequence). The CDR3 loop is CASKPGDWWSNQPQHF. The CDR3 DNA follows: TGTGCCAGTAAACCGGGGGACTGGTGGAGCAATCAGCCCCAGCATTTT. Full variable domain (remainder filled in from reference TRBV19 and TRBJ1-5): DGGITQSPKYLFRKEGQNVTLSCEQNLNHDAMYWYRQDPGQGLRLIYYSQIVNDFQKGDIAEGYSVSREKKESFPLTVTSAQKNPTAFYLCASKPGDWWSNQPQHFGDGTRLSIL.

The chain has TRBV6-1 and TRBJ2-1, with TRBD2 matching over 7 bases. The V and J ends lost 6 bases and 6 bases, in that order; junction bases with no gene match: 8. Germline V gives CDR1 MNHNS, CDR2 SASEGT. The CDR3 has 14 residues. CDR3 loop: CASSPGLPPNEQFF. The DNA for the CDR3 is TGTGCCAGCAGCCCGGGACTACCACCCAATGAGCAGTTCTTC.

This clone was recorded only once. The CDR3: CASSRETTGLSIYEQYF. The CDR3 DNA sequence: TGTGCCAGTAGTAGAGAGACTACAGGGCTCTCTATCTACGAGCAGTACTTC. This rearrangement joins TRBV19 to TRBJ2-7, with D maybe TRBD1 (6 bases). This CDR3 comprises 17 residues. Trimming left V 4 bases short and J 3 bases short, with 22 bases between. Per the germline V gene, CDR1 is LNHDA and CDR2 is SQIVND (reference sequence).

This clone was seen only once. The chain joins TRBV18 to TRBJ1-1, with D maybe TRBD1 (5 bases). V lost 0 bases and J lost 2, with 10 bases in between. Germline loops: CDR1 KGHSH, CDR2 LQKENI. CDR3 length: 15 amino acids. This chain's CDR3 is CASSPPAQGNTEAFF. CDR3 coding DNA: TGTGCCAGCTCACCACCGGCCCAGGGCAACACTGAAGCTTTCTTT.